The 32 T cell receptor beta chains listed next were all sequenced from one sample in a study of CD8+CD57+ T cells in acquired aplastic anemia. According to the study, genomic DNA was the template for TCR beta VDJ and CDR3 profiling. TCRdb re-analysed the reads in MiXCR, keeping a single row per CDR3 protein. The sample holds about 180,000 distinct CDR3 sequences, around 48% seen once. The patients chosen for sequencing had shown expansion of CD8+CD57+ cells (detected by flow cytometry). The source material was sorted CD4+, CD8+, or CD8+CD57+ T cells (not recorded which) from PBMCs. These TCRs come from a human donor with aplastic anemia.

This clonotype was counted ten times or more. The chain joins TRBV6-1 to TRBJ2-1, with 11 bases identical to TRBD2. The CDR3 is 15 amino acids. Looked up from germline, CDR1 is MNHNS and CDR2 is SASEGT. The trim removed 6 bases at V and 9 bases at J, leaving 10 bases unmatched. The CDR3 loop is CASSLIAGGPVEQFF. Written as DNA, the CDR3 is TGTGCCAGCAGCCTTATAGCGGGAGGGCCGGTTGAGCAGTTCTTC.

A few counts support this clonotype. V is TRBV20-1 and J is TRBJ1-4; D is possibly TRBD1 (6 bases). Germline CDR1 DFQATT, CDR2 SNEGSKA (reference sequence). With 3 bases removed from V and 13 bases from J, the gap between germline ends came to 12 bases. The CDR3 consists of 11 residues. CDR3 loop: CSARDSRRLFF. DNA for the CDR3: TGCAGTGCTAGGGACAGCCGGAGACTGTTTTTT.

This clonotype was counted at least ten times. The chain couples TRBV6-1 to TRBJ2-7; TRBD1 aligns across 10 bases. This CDR3 region has 15 residues. The V gene end was trimmed by 5 bases and the J gene end by 6 bases; junction bases not matched to a gene: 10. Germline lookup yields CDR1 MNHNS and CDR2 SASEGT. This CDR3 is CASSRTGQGISEQYF. The CDR3 region has the DNA TGTGCCAGCAGTAGGACGGGACAGGGGATATCCGAGCAGTACTTC.

The rearrangement joins TRBV24-1 to TRBJ2-2; D unclear. This CDR3 is built from 13 residues. Germline V gene data show CDR1 as KGHDR and CDR2 as SFDVKD. Trimming took off 2 bases at V and 6 bases at J, with 6 bases between the two ends. In DNA, the CDR3 is TGTGCCACCAGTGATTGGGTGGCCGGGGAGCTGTTTTTT. Amino acid sequence: CATSDWVAGELFF.

This clonotype was recorded at least ten times. The chain carries TRBV25-1 and TRBJ2-5, with 8 bases identical to TRBD1. J gave up 6 bases and V 1 base, and 25 bases lay outside the gene matches. There are 21 residues in the CDR3. Per the germline V gene, CDR1 is MGHDK and CDR2 is SYGVNS. The CDR3 loop reads CASSESGLTSKADRVAKTQYF. Here the CDR3 DNA reads TGTGCCAGCAGTGAATCGGGTCTAACATCAAAAGCGGACAGGGTAGCAAAGACCCAGTACTTC.

CDR3 sequence reads: CATSGGLAGGWEETQYF. CDR3 nucleotide sequence: TGTGCCACCAGCGGGGGACTAGCGGGAGGCTGGGAAGAGACCCAGTACTTC. V gene TRBV15 combines with J gene TRBJ2-5; 15 nucleotides align to TRBD2. The CDR3 covers 17 residues. The trim removed 5 bases at V and 3 bases at J, leaving 7 bases unmatched. Germline-derived CDR1 and CDR2 are LNHNV and YYDKDF (reference sequence).

This clonotype was recorded many times. The chain carries TRBV5-1 and TRBJ2-5; D not certain. V dropped 2 bases and J dropped 1 base, with 9 bases sitting between them. The CDR3 spans 14 residues. The V gene's germline CDR1 is SGHRS and CDR2 YFSETQ. This CDR3 reads CASSFRASQETQYF. As DNA, the CDR3 is TGCGCCAGCAGCTTTCGTGCTAGCCAAGAGACCCAGTACTTC. The full variable domain, its missing parts supplied by reference TRBV5-1 and TRBJ2-5, is KAGVTQTPRYLIKTRGQQVTLSCSPISGHRSVSWYQQTPGQGLQFLFEYFSETQRNKGNFPGRFSGRQFSNSRSEMNVSTLELGDSALYLCASSFRASQETQYFGPGTRLLVL.

The chain has TRBV2 and TRBJ2-7; 7 nucleotides agree with TRBD1. Losses at the gene ends were 8 bases for V and 1 base for J; bases not matched to a gene: 8. Germline CDR1 reads SNHLY; CDR2 reads FYNNEI. This CDR3 is 14 amino acids long. CDR3 coding DNA: TGTGCCAGCCGCCGACAGGGAGAGTCCTACGAGCAGTACTTC. Residues: CASRRQGESYEQYF.

V usage is TRBV7-9 and J usage is TRBJ1-6, with D maybe TRBD1 (5 bases). Germline V gives CDR1 SEHNR, CDR2 FQNEAQ (reference sequence). Between the trimmed V and J ends, which lost 8 bases and 10 bases, there was a span of 12 bases. The CDR3 covers 12 residues. CDR3 sequence: CASSRDLSPLHF. The CDR3 DNA is TGTGCCAGCTCAAGGGACCTCTCACCCCTCCACTTT.

The rearrangement links TRBV7-6 to TRBJ1-5, with D unresolved. CDR3 length: 13 amino acids. Germline V gene lookup returns CDR1 SGHVS and CDR2 FNYEAQ. Trimming shortened V by 2 bases and J by 7 bases, and 9 bases separated the two germline ends. CDR3 amino acids: CASSLSERQPQHF. In DNA form, the CDR3 reads TGTGCCAGCAGCTTAAGCGAACGACAGCCCCAGCATTTT.

This clonotype came up a few times. A single base separates this from a much larger clone, so it may be a read error. CDR3 region: CASSTGAGKETQYF. Here the CDR3 DNA reads TGCGCCAGCTCTACTGGGGCAGGGAAAGAGACCCAGTACTTC. The chain joins TRBV5-1 to TRBJ2-5, with D perhaps matching TRBD1 (5 bases). The CDR3 has 14 residues. Deletions cut 7 bases from V and 3 bases from J, with 16 bases between. CDR1 is SGHRS and CDR2 is YFSETQ in the germline V gene.

The chain has TRBV5-1 and TRBJ1-2; D gene ambiguous. This CDR3 region has 12 residues. The ends were cut back, 0 bases at V and 8 bases at J, with 8 bases in the middle. Germline values: CDR1 SGHRS, CDR2 YFSETQ. The CDR3 loop is CASSLDQDGYTF. CDR3 DNA sequence: TGCGCCAGCAGCTTGGATCAGGACGGCTACACCTTC.

The rearrangement uses TRBV2 and TRBJ2-1; TRBD2 aligns across 10 bases. The germline V gene encodes CDR1 SNHLY and CDR2 FYNNEI. V lost 6 bases to trimming and J lost 9 bases; unmatched junction nucleotides: 11. The CDR3 has 15 amino acids. The CDR3 sequence: CASRYVTSGLSEQFF. The CDR3 nucleotides read TGTGCCAGCAGGTATGTGACTAGCGGGTTAAGTGAGCAGTTCTTC.

This clonotype was recorded many times. The chain combines TRBV6-4 with TRBJ1-2; unclear D gene. Germline V CDR1 and CDR2: MRHNA, SNTAGT. The V gene lost 2 bases and the J gene lost 4 bases, with 11 bases spanning the gap. The CDR3 length is 14 residues. The CDR3 region is CASSDTGSSYGYTF. CDR3 in DNA: TGTGCCAGCAGTGACACCGGCTCCTCCTATGGCTACACCTTC.

This clonotype was observed at least ten times. The chain has TRBV3-1 and TRBJ2-7; no firm D call. This CDR3 contains 14 residues. Germline V gene sequence: CDR1 LGHDT, CDR2 YNNKEL (reference sequence). Deletions cut 5 bases from V and 3 bases from J, with 14 bases between. The CDR3 reads CASSASTSSYEQYF. As DNA, the CDR3 is TGTGCCAGCAGCGCATCTACGAGCAGCTACGAGCAGTACTTC.

This clonotype came up many times. The CDR3: CASSHLGTGVYEQYF. The DNA for the CDR3 is TGTGCCAGCAGCCACCTTGGGACAGGGGTCTACGAGCAGTACTTC. This chain uses TRBV12-3 or TRBV12-4 with TRBJ2-7, with 10 bases fitting TRBD1. This CDR3 is 15 amino acids long. With 6 bases clipped from V and 3 bases from J, the junction kept 8 bases outside the gene matches.

The table lists this clonotype with many counts. The CDR3: CASSTGTSGGYEQYF. In nucleotides, the CDR3 is TGTGCCAGCAGCACCGGGACTAGCGGAGGCTACGAGCAGTACTTC. The rearrangement uses TRBV5-4 and TRBJ2-7, with TRBD2 identical over 11 bases. Germline V CDR1 and CDR2: SGHNT, YYREEE (reference sequence). J was trimmed by 3 bases and V by 4 bases; bases with no gene match: 6. The CDR3 runs 15 residues.

The rearrangement links TRBV7-6 to TRBJ2-1; perhaps TRBD2 as D (5 bases). The germline gives CDR1 SGHVS, CDR2 FNYEAQ. V shed 0 bases and J shed 3 bases, with 12 bases lying between them. The CDR3 loop spans 16 amino acids. CDR3 region: CASSLANQRYYNEQFF. CDR3 coding DNA: TGTGCCAGCAGCTTAGCGAACCAGCGGTACTACAATGAGCAGTTCTTC.

To note about this clonotype: As the CDR3 is not closed by the conserved phenylalanine or tryptophan, this likely results from a read error. The V gene is TRBV15, the J gene TRBJ1-4; D is uncertain. CDR1 and CDR2 from the germline V gene are LNHNV and YYDKDF (reference sequence). V gave up 0 bases and J gave up 4 bases, with 9 bases separating them. CDR3 length: 15 amino acids. The CDR3 loop is CATSRDNSHNEKLFL. The CDR3 DNA follows: TGTGCCACCAGCAGAGATAACAGCCATAATGAAAAACTGTTTCTT.

The table lists this clonotype with many counts. This chain links TRBV11-3 with TRBJ1-1; no clear D. V lost 9 bases and J lost 6, with 5 bases in between. Germline V CDR1 and CDR2: SGHNT, YENEEA. The CDR3 loop spans 9 amino acids. CDR3 protein: CARGAEAFF. The CDR3, as DNA: TGTGCCAGGGGCGCTGAAGCTTTCTTT. Combining the CDR3 with reference TRBV11-3 and TRBJ1-1 gives the whole variable domain EAGVVQSPRYKIIEKKQPVAFWCNPISGHNTLYWYLQNLGQGPELLIRYENEEAVDDSQLPKDRFSAERLKGVDSTLKIQPAELGDSAVYLCARGAEAFFGQGTRLTVV.

The rearrangement uses TRBV6-1 and TRBJ1-5, with TRBD1 as a possible D gene (6 bases). The CDR3 sequence is 18 residues long. Germline loops: CDR1 MNHNS, CDR2 SASEGT. Trimming cost V 7 bases and J 6 bases, with 28 bases left between them. CDR3 region: CASNKHLGAGGASQPQHF. CDR3 coding DNA: TGTGCCAGCAATAAACACCTCGGTGCGGGGGGGGCCAGTCAGCCCCAGCATTTT.

The table lists this clonotype with a count of one. The V call is TRBV10-3, the J call TRBJ2-6, with D possibly being TRBD1 (5 bases). Germline CDR1 ENHRY, CDR2 SYGVKD. Trimming pared 10 bases from V and 0 bases from J, leaving 10 bases between. This CDR3 contains 14 residues. This CDR3 reads CASRDSSGANVLTF. CDR3 coding DNA: TGTGCCAGTAGAGACAGCTCTGGGGCCAACGTCCTGACTTTC.

V gene TRBV6-1 combines with J gene TRBJ2-2; TRBD1 matches 8 bases. CDR1 and CDR2 from the germline V gene are MNHNS and SASEGT. The V gene end was trimmed by 6 bases and the J gene end by 5 bases; junction bases not matched to a gene: 11. The CDR3 is 16 residues long. As DNA, the CDR3 is TGTGCCAGCAGAAGGACAGGGTTGTTTGGGACCGGGGAGCTGTTTTTT. It specifies CASRRTGLFGTGELFF.

The chain is built from TRBV6-1 and TRBJ2-3, with a tentative D call TRBD1 (6 bases). The CDR3 sequence is 16 residues long. Trimming cost V 6 bases and J 3 bases, with 19 bases left between them. Germline V CDR1 and CDR2: MNHNS, SASEGT. CDR3 sequence reads: CASRGAGNPHTDTQYF. In DNA, the CDR3 is TGTGCCAGCAGGGGGGCAGGGAATCCCCATACAGATACGCAGTATTTT.

Note on this clonotype: Because the CDR3's place on the DNA is in doubt, the DNA is left out and the CDR3 is given as listed by TCRdb. The rearrangement links TRBV25-1 to TRBJ2-7; TRBD1, the D gene given by the table, was not confirmed from the DNA. The CDR3 contains 20 residues when both ends are counted. Germline V gives CDR1 MGHDK, CDR2 SYGVNS. The CDR3 reads CAGGGTGPSSYEQYFGEQYF.

J is TRBJ2-7 and V is TRBV7-9; the match to TRBD1 covers 11 bases. This CDR3 is built from 14 residues. V was clipped by 5 bases and J by 7 bases; unmatched bases: 7. CDR1 and CDR2 from the germline V gene are SEHNR and FQNEAQ (reference sequence). CDR3 sequence: CASSPGQGEREQYF. The DNA of the CDR3 is TGTGCCAGCAGCCCGGGACAGGGGGAGAGAGAGCAGTACTTC.

The gene calls are TRBV24-1 and TRBJ2-7; TRBD1 or TRBD2 may be the D gene (5 bases each). CDR3 length: 12 amino acids. The germline gives CDR1 KGHDR, CDR2 SFDVKD. V lost 5 bases to trimming and J lost 3 bases, with 7 bases between them. DNA of the CDR3: TGTGCCACCAGTGGGGGGAACTACGAGCAGTACTTC. Encoded protein: CATSGGNYEQYF.

The chain links TRBV4-2 to TRBJ2-5; either TRBD1 or TRBD2 may fit D (6 bases each). CDR3 size: 16 residues. Germline V gene lookup returns CDR1 LGHNA and CDR2 YNFKEQ. V lost 0 bases and J lost 4, with 15 bases in between. Here the CDR3 reads CASSQDFRGPGETQYF. As DNA, the CDR3 is TGTGCCAGCAGCCAAGATTTCCGGGGGCCGGGAGAGACCCAGTACTTC.

The CDR3 region has the DNA TGTGCCAGCAGTACCGGGACAGCAATAAACTATGGCTACACCTTC. Residues: CASSTGTAINYGYTF. The V gene is TRBV7-9, the J gene TRBJ1-2; TRBD1 aligns across 7 bases. V gave up 6 bases and J gave up 2 bases; unmatched junction bases: 9. This CDR3 has 15 residues. Germline lookup yields CDR1 SEHNR and CDR2 FQNEAQ (reference sequence).

The chain recombines TRBV20-1 with TRBJ2-7; tentative D call: TRBD2 (5 bases). The V and J ends lost 2 bases and 6 bases respectively, with 11 bases between them. From germline, CDR1 is DFQATT and CDR2 SNEGSKA (reference sequence). The CDR3 totals 12 residues. Here the CDR3 DNA reads TGCAGTGCTAGACCCGGGGAAGTCGAGCAGTACTTC. As protein: CSARPGEVEQYF.

The chain couples TRBV6-1 to TRBJ2-2; 7 bases map to TRBD2. Germline-derived CDR1 and CDR2 are MNHNS and SASEGT. The V segment lost 7 bases and the J segment 7 bases; nucleotides outside the gene matches: 15. This CDR3 is built from 16 residues. CDR3 residues: CASTRLVREKGGELFF. DNA for the CDR3: TGTGCCAGCACTAGACTAGTGCGGGAGAAGGGCGGGGAGCTGTTTTTT.

The chain joins TRBV20-1 to TRBJ2-7, with 7 bases that match TRBD1. V dropped 1 base and J dropped 3; count of bases not matched to a gene: 3. The CDR3 has 13 amino acids. Germline V gene lookup returns CDR1 DFQATT and CDR2 SNEGSKA (reference sequence). DNA for the CDR3: TGCAGTGCTAGAGCACGGGACAGCTACGAGCAGTACTTC. Translated, it gives CSARARDSYEQYF.